The rows below give T cell receptor beta chains drawn from one sample of a study of PD-L1 blockade in urothelial cancer. Generated by immunoSEQ multiplex PCR, the TCRdb table keeps only in-frame clones and is missing some. The data contain around 130,000 clones, 70% to 85% of them seen just once; the ten biggest clones take up around 3.2%. The material sequenced was PBMCs, taken around atezolizumab (anti-PD-L1) treatment. Receptor source: a man aged 50-59 years with urothelial cancer. CDR3s leave out the opening cysteine and the closing phenylalanine or tryptophan. Fields, in order: V gene, CDR3 protein.

>TRBV5-1
ASSSAGVTDTQY
>TRBV7-2
ASSLVGGREAYNEQF
>TRBV19
ASSITPGSYNEQF
>TRBV28
ASGQFYEQY
>TRBV7-8
ASSPMTGWDTEAF
>TRBV5-1
ASSSDRGNTEAF
>TRBV5-1
ASSLAGSSGNTIY
>TRBV5-4
ASSRQDIQETQY
>TRBV25-1
ASSDPSGSYNEQF
>TRBV4-1
ASSQVAGGSPLH
>TRBV9
ASSATGGSGDTQY
>TRBV28
ASSSRGDRTPYGYT
>TRBV10-3
AIRVAGGSTDTQY
>TRBV9
ASSVAPGGSEAF
>TRBV30
AWSATGVGELF
>TRBV9
ASSVTSGRANEQF
>TRBV29-1
SVDRGFYGYT